This T cell receptor beta chain came from a study of response to subunit inactivated influenza vaccine. TCRdb used MiXCR to reprocess the RT-PCR reads, holding one entry per CDR3 protein. This table holds about 780,000 distinct CDR3 sequences, approximately 17% found once. CDR3 length equals 16 residues. Germline trimming cut 4 bases from V and 3 bases from J; bases unmatched to any gene: 6. Per germline, CDR1 MNHEY and CDR2 SVGAGI. This clonotype came up a few times. This TCR came from a man over 45 who received an inactivated influenza vaccine. J is TRBJ2-7 and V is TRBV6-5; 13 bases align to TRBD2. The sample consisted of PBMCs from blood, taken more than 4 days after vaccination. The CDR3 loop is CASSSGTSGAGYEQYF. CDR3 DNA sequence: TGTGCCAGCAGTTCCGGGACTAGCGGGGCAGGCTACGAGCAGTACTTC.